This T cell receptor (beta chain) was documented in a study of blood T cells in healthy people across ages. This clonotype was seen a handful of times. Primed by a sample-barcoded 5' primer and a J-beta primer mix, a second PCR proceeded for about 6 to 11 cycles. TCRdb recomputed calls from the 5' RACE reads with MiXCR, one row per CDR3 protein. The profile shows 1.5 million to 2 million distinct CDR3 sequences, roughly 30% of them singletons. Trimming left V 6 bases short and J 6 bases short, with 18 bases between. The CDR3 length is 15 residues. Germline values: CDR1 MNHEY, CDR2 SVGEGT. The J gene is TRBJ2-1, the V gene TRBV6-2 or TRBV6-3; D not certain. The source is a young woman in good health. Sequenced material: blood. The CDR3 DNA is TGTGCCAGCAGCCCAACAATGGACCAATTCAATGAGCAGTTCTTC. Translating it yields CASSPTMDQFNEQFF.